These 28 T cell receptor beta chains were sequenced from one sample in a study of cytomegalovirus exposure and HLA in healthy donors. PCR used 60 Vbeta primers and 13 Jbeta primers. The protocol was immunoSEQ multiplex PCR, while the TCRdb copy is restricted to in-frame clones and leaves out a portion. This sample yields 140,000 or so clones, of which less than 85% are seen a single time; 1.8% belongs to the top ten. Input material: PBMCs. The receptors were sampled from a man aged 35-49 years in good health and CMV-seronegative.

This chain connects TRBV7-2 to TRBJ2-3, with TRBD2 identical over 9 bases. The CDR3 runs 16 residues. Per the germline V gene, CDR1 is SGHTA and CDR2 is FQGNSA. With 4 bases clipped from V and 1 base from J, the junction kept 6 bases outside the gene matches. The CDR3 region has the DNA TGTGCCAGCAGCTCGGGGGCGGGGGGGCGCACAGATACGCAGTATTTT. Translation: CASSSGAGGRTDTQYF.

The V gene is TRBV5-1, the J gene TRBJ2-2; maybe TRBD1 (6 bases). V lost 0 bases, J lost 3 bases, and 12 bases lay in between. Germline CDR1 SGHRS, CDR2 YFSETQ. This CDR3 is built from 16 residues. The CDR3 nucleotides read TGCGCCAGCAGCTTGGACAGGGAAGGAGACACCGGGGAGCTGTTTTTT. Protein sequence: CASSLDREGDTGELFF.

The chain employs TRBV4-3 and TRBJ1-2; 9 nucleotides line up with TRBD1. V was clipped by 2 bases and J by 2 bases; unmatched bases: 6. The CDR3 has 16 amino acids. Germline loops: CDR1 LGHNA, CDR2 YSLEER. CDR3 coding DNA: TGCGCCAGCAGCCAATCCACAGGGGGCTCGAACTATGGCTACACCTTC. This gives the protein CASSQSTGGSNYGYTF.

This sequence joins TRBV10-3 and TRBJ1-5; TRBD1 agrees at 8 bases. Trimming cost V 10 bases and J 0 bases; bases outside gene matches: 8. CDR3 length equals 15 residues. Germline-derived CDR1 and CDR2 are ENHRY and SYGVKD. The CDR3 DNA reads TGTGCCACCCGACAGGGGCTCTCTAGCAATCAGCCCCAGCATTTT. Translating it yields CATRQGLSSNQPQHF.

This clone was detected only a few times. This rearrangement joins TRBV13 to TRBJ1-6; TRBD1 matches at 11 bases. The CDR3 consists of 14 residues. The J segment lost 8 bases and the V segment lost 5 bases, leaving 2 bases of the junction unmatched. The germline CDR1 and CDR2 sequences are PRHDT and FYEKMQ (reference sequence). CDR3 residues: CASSMGQGDSPLHF. For the CDR3, the DNA is TGTGCCAGCAGCATGGGACAGGGGGATTCACCCCTCCACTTT. The whole variable domain, remainder taken from reference TRBV13 and TRBJ1-6, is AAGVIQSPRHLIKEKRETATLKCYPIPRHDTVYWYQQGPGQDPQFLISFYEKMQSDKGSIPDRFSAQQFSDYHSELNMSSLELGDSALYFCASSMGQGDSPLHFGNGTRLTVT.

V and J are TRBV5-1 and TRBJ1-4; tentatively, D is TRBD1 (5 bases). V lost 2 bases to trimming and J lost 3 bases, with 11 bases between them. Germline V gene data show CDR1 as SGHRS and CDR2 as YFSETQ. This CDR3 is built from 15 residues. CDR3 region: CASSLEQGPNEKLFF. As DNA, the CDR3 is TGCGCCAGCAGCTTAGAGCAGGGCCCTAATGAAAAACTGTTTTTT.

The chain joins TRBV5-1 to TRBJ2-3; no firm D call. The J call may be incorrect, as the DNA end agrees better with TRBJ1-5. Germline V gene lookup returns CDR1 SGHRS and CDR2 YFSETQ. CDR3 length: 20 amino acids. CDR3 loop: CASSALVVNIAGENTDTQHF. The CDR3 coding sequence is TGCGCCAGCAGCGCCCTAGTGGTTAACATTGCGGGAGAAAACACAGATACGCAGCATTTT.

The chain uses TRBV15 and TRBJ1-6; D gene uncertain. Germline V gene data show CDR1 as LNHNV and CDR2 as YYDKDF (reference sequence). V lost 0 bases, J lost 13 bases, and 16 bases lay in between. The CDR3 is 15 amino acids. The CDR3: CATSRDAPIEAPLHF. The CDR3 DNA reads as TGTGCCACCAGCAGAGATGCACCCATCGAGGCTCCCCTCCACTTT.

A few counts support this clone. The rearrangement links TRBV5-1 to TRBJ2-2; TRBD1 matches 9 bases. V dropped 4 bases and J dropped 5; count of bases not matched to a gene: 6. CDR3 length: 15 amino acids. Germline CDR1 reads SGHRS; CDR2 reads YFSETQ. This chain's CDR3 is CASSPGTGRTGELFF. In DNA form, the CDR3 reads TGCGCCAGCAGCCCCGGGACAGGGCGAACCGGGGAGCTGTTTTTT.

The rearrangement uses TRBV7-9 and TRBJ2-5; D gene ambiguous. V dropped 5 bases and J dropped 4 bases, with 14 bases sitting between them. The CDR3 has 14 amino acids. Germline V gives CDR1 SEHNR, CDR2 FQNEAQ (reference sequence). The CDR3 loop is CASSPIPVRETQYF. The CDR3, as DNA: TGTGCCAGCAGCCCCATTCCGGTGAGAGAGACCCAGTACTTC.

There are a few counts of this clone. The chain combines TRBV18 with TRBJ2-5; TRBD1 is a possible D gene (6 bases). The CDR3 is 19 amino acids. Per germline, CDR1 KGHSH and CDR2 LQKENI. Trimming took off 0 bases at V and 5 bases at J, with 25 bases between the two ends. CDR3 DNA sequence: TGTGCCAGCTCACCACCGATGGAAACAGGGAGATGGGGATGGGAGACCCAGTACTTC. It yields the protein CASSPPMETGRWGWETQYF.

This clone was seen only a few times. V gene TRBV27 combines with J gene TRBJ2-3; 11 nucleotides match TRBD2. The CDR3 has 17 residues. Unmatched junction bases numbered 2, after V lost 0 bases and J lost 0 bases. Per the germline V gene, CDR1 is MNHEY and CDR2 is SMNVEV (reference sequence). The CDR3 DNA reads TGTGCCAGCAGTTTATCACTAGCGGGGGACAGCACAGATACGCAGTATTTT. Its protein product is CASSLSLAGDSTDTQYF.

The V call is TRBV7-3, the J call TRBJ2-3; TRBD1 agrees at 8 bases. With V trimmed by 3 bases and J by 3 bases, 2 bases remained unmatched. The length of the CDR3 is 14 residues. Per germline, CDR1 SGHTA and CDR2 FQGTGA. CDR3 sequence reads: CASSFRTGTDTQYF. CDR3 nucleotide sequence: TGTGCCAGCAGCTTCCGGACAGGGACAGATACGCAGTATTTT.

The chain employs TRBV4-1 and TRBJ2-1, with 10 bases that match TRBD2. Trimming took 0 bases from V and 7 from J; bases not matched to a gene: 6. Germline CDR1 is MGHRA and CDR2 is YSYEKL. CDR3 size: 16 residues. The CDR3 sequence is CASSQEASGSYNEQFF. The CDR3 DNA sequence: TGCGCCAGCAGCCAAGAAGCTAGCGGGAGTTATAATGAGCAGTTCTTC.

V gene TRBV27 combines with J gene TRBJ1-1; the match to TRBD1 covers 7 bases. The J segment lost 0 bases and the V segment lost 5 bases, leaving 3 bases of the junction unmatched. Germline loops: CDR1 MNHEY, CDR2 SMNVEV (reference sequence). The CDR3 loop spans 14 amino acids. The CDR3 spells CASSMTGLNTEAFF. Here the CDR3 DNA reads TGTGCCAGCAGTATGACAGGGCTGAACACTGAAGCTTTCTTT.

In nucleotides, the CDR3 is TGTGCCAGCTCACCAGAGCTGGGGGGGCAAAAGGAGAGCTCCTACGAGCAGTACTTC. Amino acids: CASSPELGGQKESSYEQYF. The V call is TRBV18, the J call TRBJ2-7; maybe TRBD2 (7 bases). Trimming left V 2 bases short and J 0 bases short, with 23 bases between. The CDR3 extends over 19 amino acids. Germline CDR1 reads KGHSH; CDR2 reads LQKENI.

The J gene is TRBJ2-7, the V gene TRBV5-4; tentative D call: TRBD2 (6 bases). The V end lost 6 bases, the J end lost 4 bases, and 23 bases lay between the germline ends. The germline CDR1 and CDR2 sequences are SGHNT and YYREEE (reference sequence). CDR3 length equals 16 residues. The CDR3 DNA sequence: TGTGCCAGCACCCACCAAGGTCGGACTAATTTTTACGAGCAGTACTTC. Translating it yields CASTHQGRTNFYEQYF.

The chain couples TRBV27 to TRBJ2-6; the D is unclear. Germline CDR1 MNHEY, CDR2 SMNVEV (reference sequence). CDR3 size: 15 residues. V was clipped by 3 bases and J by 0 bases, with 6 bases between them. The CDR3 DNA follows: TGTGCCAGCAGTTTTTACACCTCTGGGGCCAACGTCCTGACTTTC. As protein: CASSFYTSGANVLTF.

The chain uses TRBV10-3 and TRBJ2-7; 10 bases match TRBD1. V lost 2 bases and J lost 6; bases outside the gene matches: 1. CDR3 length: 13 residues. Per the germline V gene, CDR1 is ENHRY and CDR2 is SYGVKD. For the CDR3, the DNA is TGTGCCATCAGTGAGGGACAGGGGGGCGAGCAGTACTTC. Residues: CAISEGQGGEQYF.

The V gene is TRBV30, the J gene TRBJ2-1; 10 nucleotides agree with TRBD2. The V gene end was trimmed by 5 bases and the J gene end by 4 bases; junction bases not matched to a gene: 2. CDR1 and CDR2 (germline): GTSNPN, SVGIG (reference sequence). The CDR3 has 13 amino acids. The CDR3 spells CAWRLAGYNEQFF. The CDR3 region has the DNA TGTGCCTGGCGACTAGCGGGTTACAATGAGCAGTTCTTC.

The table lists this clone with a few counts. The V gene is TRBV27, the J gene TRBJ2-7; 8 bases fit TRBD2. Trimming removed 4 bases from V and 4 bases from J; junction bases left unmatched: 6. The CDR3 is 14 residues long. The V gene's germline CDR1 is MNHEY and CDR2 SMNVEV (reference sequence). DNA of the CDR3: TGTGCCAGCAGTTGGGGAGCGGGAGAGTACGAGCAGTACTTC. Translating it yields CASSWGAGEYEQYF.

The CDR3 loop is CASSPTGANTGELFF. Here the CDR3 DNA reads TGCGCCAGCAGCCCAACGGGGGCGAACACCGGGGAGCTGTTTTTT. This rearrangement joins TRBV4-1 to TRBJ2-2; possibly TRBD2 for D (6 bases). CDR3 length equals 15 residues. From germline, CDR1 is MGHRA and CDR2 YSYEKL. Trimming shortened V by 4 bases and J by 0 bases, and 9 bases separated the two germline ends.

The chain carries TRBV1 and TRBJ1-6; the D call of TRBD1 is as the table states it, not checked on the DNA. TRBV1 is a pseudogene. The CDR3 consists of 16 residues. CDR3 nucleotide sequence: TGCACCAGCATCCTAAAACTGGGCTCCTTCAATTCACCCCTCCACTTT. This codes for CTSILKLGSFNSPLHF.

V usage is TRBV11-2 and J usage is TRBJ1-5, with TRBD1 identical over 8 bases. V gave up 3 bases and J gave up 14 bases; unmatched junction bases: 12. Germline-derived CDR1 and CDR2 are SGHAT and FQNNGV. The CDR3 sequence is 14 residues long. The CDR3 spells CASSLGPGTGEEHF. The DNA for the CDR3 is TGTGCCAGCAGCTTGGGCCCCGGGACAGGAGAGGAGCATTTT.

This clone has a single count. This CDR3 is also generated by other DNA sequences in the sample. V and J are TRBV6-1 and TRBJ2-7; D is unclear. The germline CDR1 and CDR2 sequences are MNHNS and SASEGT. Trimming took 4 bases from V and 4 from J, leaving 2 bases between them. This CDR3 is 10 amino acids long. The CDR3 DNA reads as TGTGCCAGCAGTGTATACGAGCAGTACTTC. Protein sequence: CASSVYEQYF.

This CDR3 reads CASSLGGTGDRFGTQYF. In DNA, the CDR3 is TGTGCCAGCAGCCTTGGAGGAACAGGGGATAGGTTTGGGACCCAGTACTTC. The chain joins TRBV11-2 to TRBJ2-5, with TRBD1 matching 7 bases. Looked up from germline, CDR1 is SGHAT and CDR2 is FQNNGV. Trimming removed 5 bases from V and 7 bases from J; junction bases left unmatched: 19. The CDR3 totals 17 residues.

Concerning this clone itself: Its ends do not fully match the called genes, so a read error is possible. CDR3 region: CSSTYPPGQGAWTGELFF. As DNA, the CDR3 is TGTTCCAGCACTTACCCCCCGGGACAGGGGGCTTGGACCGGGGAGCTGTTTTTT. This sequence joins TRBV7-9 and TRBJ2-2; TRBD1 agrees at 12 bases. The CDR3 consists of 18 residues. Germline lookup yields CDR1 SEHNR and CDR2 FQNEAQ (reference sequence).

The V call is TRBV19, the J call TRBJ2-7; D might be TRBD2 (6 bases). Germline CDR1 LNHDA, CDR2 SQIVND (reference sequence). V gave up 5 bases and J gave up 6 bases, with 14 bases separating them. The CDR3 runs to 13 residues. The CDR3 here is CASSGRETIEQYF. The CDR3 DNA is TGTGCCAGTAGTGGTCGGGAGACTATCGAGCAGTACTTC.